This T cell receptor beta chain was sequenced in a study of tissue T cells after allogeneic stem cell transplantation. The wider study: Tissue samples with histologically apparent lymphocytes on H&E review were prioritized for sequencing. General study points: Within patients, tissue anatomy strongly shaped TCR repertoire composition.

Details on this clone: Its specificity is unknown.

This table comes from immunoSEQ multiplex PCR, and its TCRdb copy is limited to in-frame clones, with some not included. This table has about 6,800 clones, under 75% appearing once. CDR1 and CDR2 from the germline V gene are GTSNPN and SVGIG (reference sequence). The CDR3 is 14 amino acids. Trimming at V came to 3 bases and at J to 7 bases, leaving 4 bases not matched to a gene. This clonotype originated in a female donor over 55 with lung cancer. This material consisted of duodenum tissue, taken at autopsy. The chain has TRBV30 and TRBJ1-4; TRBD1 aligns across 11 bases. The CDR3 loop reads CAWRGQGAGEKLFF. The DNA for the CDR3 is TGTGCCTGGAGAGGACAGGGGGCAGGTGAAAAACTGTTTTTT.